A selection of T cell receptor beta chains follows, all from one sample in a study of T cells in Graves' hyperthyroidism and ophthalmopathy. MiXCR, applied by TCRdb to the multiplex PCR reads, yields one record per CDR3 protein. This table holds fewer than 500,000 distinct CDR3 sequences, more than 12% found once. The sequencing sample was made of blood. These receptors came from a young woman with Graves' ophthalmopathy. Both conserved end residues are part of each CDR3. The D gene is left open where the match is weak. Some rows have no size entry. The others give once, few or many, or a class for an expanded clone.

abundance	j_gene	v_gene	d_gene	CDR3nt	CDR3aa
many	TRBJ1-6	TRBV11-2	.	TGTGCCAGCAGCTTAGGGGGACCGGTTAATTCACCCCTCCACTTT	CASSLGGPVNSPLHF
many	TRBJ2-2	TRBV6-1	TRBD1	TGTGCCAGTTCCATCAGGGGGTCCGTCACCGGGGAGCTGTTTTTT	CASSIRGSVTGELFF
few	TRBJ2-3	TRBV20-1	.	TGCAGTGCTAGGCCTTCAGCAGATACGCAGTATTTT	CSARPSADTQYF
few	TRBJ2-3	TRBV19	TRBD2	TGTGCCAGTAGTATAAGTAGCGGGGGGGTTCGGTCAGATACGCAGTATTTT	CASSISSGGVRSDTQYF
few	TRBJ1-6	TRBV7-2	.	TGTGCCAGCAGCCAAAGATGGGACGGCCTTCACTATAATTCACCCCTCCACTTT	CASSQRWDGLHYNSPLHF
.	TRBJ2-4	TRBV2	.	TGTGCCAGCAGCCTAGACATCCAAGCCAAAAACATTCAGTACTTC	CASSLDIQAKNIQYF
many	TRBJ2-1	TRBV5-5	.	TGTGCCAGCAGCTTAACAGTCGAGCAGTTCTTC	CASSLTVEQFF
many	TRBJ2-1	TRBV15	TRBD1	TGTGCCACCAGCAGTTACGGGACAGGGGTCTCCAATGAGCAGTTCTTC	CATSSYGTGVSNEQFF
many	TRBJ2-4	TRBV5-1	TRBD2	TGCGCCAGCAGCCCCAGACTAGCGGGGGGGATTGGGATTCAGTACTTC	CASSPRLAGGIGIQYF
.	TRBJ2-5	TRBV7-9	TRBD2	TGTGCCAGCAGCGCGGGACTAGCGGGAGCGACGGAGACCCAGTACTTC	CASSAGLAGATETQYF
.	TRBJ2-3	TRBV28	.	TGTGCCAGCAGCGGACAGTTCACAGATACGCAGTATTTT	CASSGQFTDTQYF
many	TRBJ2-7	TRBV20-1	TRBD1	TGCAGTGCTAGAGACATCTTTTCATCCGGGACAGGGGGCTACGACGAGCAGTACTTC	CSARDIFSSGTGGYDEQYF
many	TRBJ2-3	TRBV11-1	.	TGTGCCAGCAGCTTTCCAGGGGGCACAGATACGCAGTATTTT	CASSFPGGTDTQYF
.	TRBJ2-1	TRBV7-6	TRBD2	TGTGCCAGCAGCTCCCGACTAGCGGGGACCGAGCAGTTCTTC	CASSSRLAGTEQFF
.	TRBJ1-6	TRBV27	TRBD1	TGTGCCAGCAGTCCGCGCGGGACAGGCAATTCACCCCTCCACTTT	CASSPRGTGNSPLHF
.	TRBJ2-7	TRBV6-1	TRBD2	TGTGCCAGCAGTGGACCAAGCGGGGGGAAATACGAGCAGTACTTC	CASSGPSGGKYEQYF
many	TRBJ2-7	TRBV28	.	TGTGCCAGCAGTCGACATTTCTACGAGCAGTACTTC	CASSRHFYEQYF
.	TRBJ1-2	TRBV20-1	.	TGCAGTGCTATGAGCCGGGAGAATTATGGCTACACCTTC	CSAMSRENYGYTF
.	TRBJ2-1	TRBV20-1	.	TGCAGTGCTAGAGATGGTTTAGCCCTCTCCTACAATGAGCAGTTCTTC	CSARDGLALSYNEQFF
many	TRBJ2-1	TRBV2	.	TGTGCCAGCAGTGCACGGGGGATCGGGTACAATGAGCAGTTCTTC	CASSARGIGYNEQFF
few	TRBJ2-5	TRBV4-2	TRBD1	TGTGCCAGCAGCCAAGGCCTACAGGGGCGGGAGACCCAGTACTTC	CASSQGLQGRETQYF
many	TRBJ2-1	TRBV28	.	TGTGCCAGCAGTTTTTGGGGGAGGAACAATGAGCAGTTCTTC	CASSFWGRNNEQFF
few	TRBJ2-7	TRBV20-1	TRBD1	TGCAGTGTCAGCCACAGGGGGCACGGCTACGAGCAGTACTTC	CSVSHRGHGYEQYF
many	TRBJ1-4	TRBV30	.	TGTGCCTGGAGACTTAGACAGTTTAATGAAAAACTGTTTTTT	CAWRLRQFNEKLFF
many	TRBJ1-6	TRBV12-3/TRBV12-4	.	TGTGCCAGCAGTTTATGGGGGGGGAATTCACCCCTCCACTTT	CASSLWGGNSPLHF
many	TRBJ2-5	TRBV6-1	TRBD2	TGTGCCAGCAGTGAAAATCTAGCGGGGGCCCTCTCCCAAGAGACCCAGTACTTC	CASSENLAGALSQETQYF
.	TRBJ2-7	TRBV20-1	.	TGCAGTGCTAGAGGCCATAGTAACTTCTACGAGCAGTACTTC	CSARGHSNFYEQYF
many	TRBJ1-4	TRBV7-9	TRBD1	TGTGCCAGCACAATAGGGGGCGCGGGTAATGAAAAACTGTTTTTT	CASTIGGAGNEKLFF
once	TRBJ1-4	TRBV7-2	.	TGTGCCAGCAGCTTATCGCAGGGGAGTGAAAAACTGTTTTTT	CASSLSQGSEKLFF
many	TRBJ2-5	TRBV2	TRBD2	TGTGCCACCAAACTAGCGGGGGAAGAGACCCAGTACTTC	CATKLAGEETQYF
many	TRBJ2-5	TRBV3-1	.	TGTGCCAGCAGCCAAGACCGCCCTGGGATTTTGAGTTTGGCCCAGTACTTC	CASSQDRPGILSLAQYF
many	TRBJ2-7	TRBV27	.	TGTGCCAGCAGTTTAGTAACCCCTGGCCGGCGAAGCCCTCTAAACGAGCAGTACTTC	CASSLVTPGRRSPLNEQYF
many	TRBJ2-4	TRBV20-1	.	TGCAGTGCTATCTCCGGGACAGCCAAAAACATTCAGTACTTC	CSAISGTAKNIQYF
.	TRBJ1-5	TRBV20-1	.	TGCAGTGCATATGAGGGTTTTAATCAGCCCCAGCATTTT	CSAYEGFNQPQHF
.	TRBJ2-7	TRBV2	.	TGTGCCAGCGTCCAGGGATCCTACGAGCAGTACTTC	CASVQGSYEQYF
many	TRBJ1-4	TRBV6-6	.	TGTGCCAGCAGTTACACTCATGCGGGCAGAAATGAAAAACTGTTTTTT	CASSYTHAGRNEKLFF
.	TRBJ1-2	TRBV14	TRBD1	TGTGCCAGCAGCGAAATGGGTCGACAGGGGTTTGATGGCTACACCTTC	CASSEMGRQGFDGYTF
.	TRBJ2-3	TRBV6-4	TRBD1	TGTGCCAGCAGTGAAACGACAGGGGGGGGCCTCACAGATACGCAGTATTTT	CASSETTGGGLTDTQYF
many	TRBJ2-1	TRBV7-2	.	TGTGCCAGCAGCTTTACCAACAATGAGCAGTTCTTC	CASSFTNNEQFF
.	TRBJ1-4	TRBV28	TRBD1	TGTGCCAGCAGCCCTGGGACAGGGGCGTATGAAAAACTGTTTTTT	CASSPGTGAYEKLFF
many	TRBJ2-3	TRBV28	TRBD2	TGTGCCAGCAAGCGGGGGGGTGGAACAGATACGCAGTATTTT	CASKRGGGTDTQYF
many	TRBJ2-7	TRBV9	.	TGTGCCAGCAGCGTAGGCCCGAGTACCTACGAGCAGTACTTC	CASSVGPSTYEQYF
many	TRBJ2-3	TRBV6-1	TRBD2	TGTGCCAGCAGTGCTATACAGACTAGCGGCACTAGAGATACGCAGTATTTT	CASSAIQTSGTRDTQYF
.	TRBJ1-2	TRBV25-1	.	TGTGCCAGCAATAGGGGATCGGATGGCTACACCTTC	CASNRGSDGYTF
many	TRBJ1-1	TRBV6-1	TRBD1	TGTGCCAGCAGATCACAGGGGTCGAACACTGAAGCTTTCTTT	CASRSQGSNTEAFF
.	TRBJ1-6	TRBV6-1	.	TGTGCCAGCAGTCGGGCCGGGAGCTCCTATAATTCACCCCTCCACTTT	CASSRAGSSYNSPLHF
.	TRBJ1-5	TRBV14	.	TGTGCCAGCAGCCAACCTTCCAGGTTCCAGCTAAATCAGCCCCAGCATTTT	CASSQPSRFQLNQPQHF
.	TRBJ1-1	TRBV19	.	TGTGCCAGTAGTATGGGGAGGGTGACAACTGAAGCTTTCTTT	CASSMGRVTTEAFF
many	TRBJ1-4	TRBV7-2	TRBD1	TGTGCCAGCAGCCTGGACAGGGGGGATGAAAAACTGTTTTTT	CASSLDRGDEKLFF
many	TRBJ2-5	TRBV11-3	TRBD2	TGTGCCAGCAGCTTTGGCGGGGGAGGTGAGACCCAGTACTTC	CASSFGGGGETQYF
many	TRBJ2-7	TRBV28	.	TGTGCCAGCAACCAACGGGACGCCCGTAGTCCCTACGAGCAGTACTTC	CASNQRDARSPYEQYF
few	TRBJ1-1	TRBV7-9	TRBD1	TGTGCCAGCAGCTCAAGATCGGACAGGTCTGAAGCTTTCTTT	CASSSRSDRSEAFF
many	TRBJ2-1	TRBV24-1	TRBD2	TGTGCCACCAGTGCCGTGACTAGCGGGGTCAATGAGCAGTTCTTC	CATSAVTSGVNEQFF
few	TRBJ2-3	TRBV9	TRBD1	TGTGCCAGCAGCGGAGACCAGGGGGCGGGCATCACAGATACGCAGTATTTT	CASSGDQGAGITDTQYF
many	TRBJ1-3	TRBV7-9	.	TGTGCCAGCAGCTGGGCGTGGGGAAACACCATATATTTT	CASSWAWGNTIYF
few	TRBJ1-5	TRBV15	.	TGTGCCACCAGCAGAGGATGGGCAGGGCAAGTCAATCAGCCCCAGCATTTT	CATSRGWAGQVNQPQHF
few	TRBJ2-1	TRBV6-1	TRBD1	TGTGCCAGCAGTGAAACCGGGACAGGGGCGGGTGAGCAGTTCTTC	CASSETGTGAGEQFF
many	TRBJ2-2	TRBV4-2	TRBD1	TGTGCCAGCAGCCCGGACCGGGACAGGGGGCCCGGGGAGCTGTTTTTT	CASSPDRDRGPGELFF
.	TRBJ2-7	TRBV9	TRBD1	TGTGCCAGCAGCGGACAGGGTACCGAGCAGTACTTC	CASSGQGTEQYF